This record covers a single TCR beta chain. Germline CDR1 SGHRS, CDR2 YFSETQ. This CDR3 has 14 residues. Deletions cut 5 bases from V and 4 bases from J, with 12 bases between. The sample comes from a study of cytomegalovirus exposure and HLA in healthy donors. The PCR used 60 Vbeta and 13 Jbeta primers. TCRdb's table, derived via immunoSEQ multiplex PCR, lists solely in-frame clones and lacks some. The sample lists 140,000 or so clones, under 90% occurring once. The rearrangement links TRBV5-1 to TRBJ1-4, with TRBD1 as a possible D gene (6 bases). Specimen: PBMCs. This receptor was identified in a boy under 10 years old in good health and CMV-seronegative. CDR3 bases: TGCGCCAGCAGTCAGGGGAAGGGTAATGAAAAACTGTTTTTT. Encoded protein: CASSQGKGNEKLFF. Variable domain in full (rest from reference TRBV5-1 and TRBJ1-4): KAGVTQTPRYLIKTRGQQVTLSCSPISGHRSVSWYQQTPGQGLQFLFEYFSETQRNKGNFPGRFSGRQFSNSRSEMNVSTLELGDSALYLCASSQGKGNEKLFFGSGTQLSVL.